This is a list of T cell receptor beta chains from one sample in a study of blood T cell repertoires in COVID-19. Libraries were prepared by immunoSEQ multiplex PCR; TCRdb keeps only in-frame clonotypes and omits some of them. The profile shows around 700,000 clones, 75% to 90% of them singletons. Input material: peripheral blood. Every receptor here comes from a woman between 18 and 29 years old with acute or convalescent COVID-19. Each CDR3 is given with its conserved first and last residue. A D gene is named only where the DNA matches it firmly. A clone size is listed for some rows: how often the clone was seen (once, few, many), or a class if it is expanded.

TRBJ1-1 | TRBV5-4 | NA | once | TGTGCCAGCAGCTCTGGGGGGAAGAAAGGGAACACTGAAGCTTTCTTT | CASSSGGKKGNTEAFF
TRBJ1-1 | TRBV9 | NA | few | TGTGCCAGCAGCGGTGGGGCAGCTGAAGCTTTCTTT | CASSGGAAEAFF
TRBJ1-2 | TRBV10-3 | TRBD1 | NA | TGTGCCATCAGTGAGGGGCCCAGACAGGGATACAACTATGGCTACACCTTC | CAISEGPRQGYNYGYTF
TRBJ1-1 | TRBV4-1 | TRBD1 | NA | TGCGCCAGCAGCCAAGCTAGTTTCAAGGGGGCAAACACTGAAGCTTTCTTT | CASSQASFKGANTEAFF
TRBJ1-1 | TRBV7-2 | NA | NA | TGTGCCAGCAGCTTCGCAGGGCTGAACACTGAAGCTTTCTTT | CASSFAGLNTEAFF
TRBJ1-5 | TRBV3-1/TRBV3-2 | NA | NA | TGTGCCAGCAGCCAGGGACACAGCAATCAGCCCCAGCATTTT | CASSQGHSNQPQHF
TRBJ1-5 | TRBV19 | TRBD1 | NA | TGTGCCAGTTCGCCCGGGACAGGGAATCAGCCCCAGCATTTT | CASSPGTGNQPQHF
TRBJ2-1 | TRBV5-1 | TRBD1 | NA | TGCGCCAGCAGCCCGGTCACAGGGGGAAGCTCCTACAATGAGCAGTTCTTC | CASSPVTGGSSYNEQFF
TRBJ1-4 | TRBV24-1 | NA | NA | TGTGCCACCAGTGAGGGACGGGGTGCAACGGGGGGAAAACTGTTTTTT | CATSEGRGATGGKLFF
TRBJ1-2 | TRBV4-3 | TRBD1 | few | TGCGCCAGCAGCCCAGGACAGGGGAGGAACTATGGCTACACCTTC | CASSPGQGRNYGYTF
TRBJ2-7 | TRBV14 | TRBD1 | NA | TGTGCCAGCAGCCAACTTCAGGGGACAGGGCCTTCTTCCTACGAGCAGTACTTC | CASSQLQGTGPSSYEQYF
TRBJ2-3 | TRBV4-2 | TRBD2 | NA | TGTGCCAGCAGCCCCGGGACTAGCGGGGTTGCTGCAGATACGCAGTATTTT | CASSPGTSGVAADTQYF
TRBJ2-1 | TRBV19 | NA | NA | TGTGCCAGTAGTATAACAGGGGGGGCGAGCTCCTACAATGAGCAGTTCTTC | CASSITGGASSYNEQFF
TRBJ2-7 | TRBV15 | TRBD2 | NA | TGTGCCACCAGCACACTCCCTGGGTTAGCGGGGACACCGTACGAGCAGTACTTC | CATSTLPGLAGTPYEQYF
TRBJ1-2 | TRBV6-5 | NA | once | TGTGCCAGCAGTACGGGACAATTCATAGGAGGCTACACCTTC | CASSTGQFIGGYTF
TRBJ1-1 | TRBV2 | TRBD1 | NA | TGTGCCAGCAATTTTGGGACAGCAATAACTGAAGCTTTCTTT | CASNFGTAITEAFF
TRBJ1-2 | TRBV6-5 | TRBD1 | NA | TGTGCCAGCAGCTCCCAGGGGGCGCAAGGCTACACCTTC | CASSSQGAQGYTF
TRBJ1-1 | TRBV19 | TRBD1 | NA | TGTGCCAGTAGTTTTGCCGGGACAGCGAACACTGAAGCTTTCTTT | CASSFAGTANTEAFF
TRBJ1-5 | TRBV18 | NA | NA | TGTGCCAGCTCCGACAGGTATCAGCCCCAGCATTTT | CASSDRYQPQHF
TRBJ2-7 | TRBV9 | TRBD2 | NA | TGTGCCAGCAGCGTAGGGGCTAGCGGGTTTACCTACGAGCAGTACTTC | CASSVGASGFTYEQYF